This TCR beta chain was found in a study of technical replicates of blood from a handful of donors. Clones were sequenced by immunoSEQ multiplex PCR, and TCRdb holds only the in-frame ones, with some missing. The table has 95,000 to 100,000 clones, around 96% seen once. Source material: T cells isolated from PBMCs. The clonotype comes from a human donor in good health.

The CDR3 nucleotides are TGCGCCAGCAGCCGGACTAGCGGGGGGGCTCAAGAGACCCAGTACTTC. It yields the protein CASSRTSGGAQETQYF. The V call is TRBV4-1, the J call TRBJ2-5; TRBD2 matches at 15 bases. Germline-derived CDR1 and CDR2 are MGHRA and YSYEKL. The length of the CDR3 is 16 residues. With 4 bases clipped from V and 2 bases from J, the junction kept 2 bases outside the gene matches.